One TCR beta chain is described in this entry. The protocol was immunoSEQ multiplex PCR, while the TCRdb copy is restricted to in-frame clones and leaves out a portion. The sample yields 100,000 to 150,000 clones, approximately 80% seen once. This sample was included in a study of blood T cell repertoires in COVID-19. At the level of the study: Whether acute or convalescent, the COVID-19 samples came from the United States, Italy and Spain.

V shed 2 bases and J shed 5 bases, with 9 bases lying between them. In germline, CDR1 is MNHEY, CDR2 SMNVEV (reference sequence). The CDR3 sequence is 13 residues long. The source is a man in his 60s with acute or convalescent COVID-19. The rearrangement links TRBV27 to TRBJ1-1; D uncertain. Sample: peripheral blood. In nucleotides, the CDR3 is TGTGCCAGCAGTTTACAGGTATCGACTGAAGCTTTCTTT. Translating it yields CASSLQVSTEAFF.